This T cell receptor (beta chain) was documented in a study of regulatory T cells in long-lasting Graves disease. This clonotype has only a few counts. The time point here: newly diagnosed GD, antithyroid drugs for less than 3 months. Researchers made the TCR library from RNA that was extracted from PBMCs. The germline V gene has CDR1 SQVTM and CDR2 ANQGSEA. This CDR3 region has 12 residues. V was pared by 5 bases and J by 4 bases, with 11 bases between. Arm-PCR of CDR3 regions with iRepertoire HTBI primers generated TCR beta libraries. TCRdb re-derived calls from the multiplex PCR reads in MiXCR, one entry per CDR3 protein. The sample has about 440,000 distinct CDR3 sequences, 16% seen once; the top ten hold approximately 12%. This sample also appeared in a second study, on T cells in Graves' hyperthyroidism and ophthalmopathy. In that study: Newly diagnosed hyperthyroidism patients aged 18 to 65 years had disease lasting under 2 months. The TCR CDR3 was amplified in a first-round RT-PCR using the HTBI primer set.

This chain connects TRBV29-1 to TRBJ1-2; D gene unclear. The sequence came from a woman in her thirties with Graves disease. The sample in question was peripheral blood mononuclear cells (PBMCs), obtained at new diagnosis, from a patient treated with antithyroid drugs. The CDR3 reads CSVRPSGYGYTF. Written as DNA, the CDR3 is TGCAGCGTTCGACCCAGTGGCTATGGCTACACCTTC.